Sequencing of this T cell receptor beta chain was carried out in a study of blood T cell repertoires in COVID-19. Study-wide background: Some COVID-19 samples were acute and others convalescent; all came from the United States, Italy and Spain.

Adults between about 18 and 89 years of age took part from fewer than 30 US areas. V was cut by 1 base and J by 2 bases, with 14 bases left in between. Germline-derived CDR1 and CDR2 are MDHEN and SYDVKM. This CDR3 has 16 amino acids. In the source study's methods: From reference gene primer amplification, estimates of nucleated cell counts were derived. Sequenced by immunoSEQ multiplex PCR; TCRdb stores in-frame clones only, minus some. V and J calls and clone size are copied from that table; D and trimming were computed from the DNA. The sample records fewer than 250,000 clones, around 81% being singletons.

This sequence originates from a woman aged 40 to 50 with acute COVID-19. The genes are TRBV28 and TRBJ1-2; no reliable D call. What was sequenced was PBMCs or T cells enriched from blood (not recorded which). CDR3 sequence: CASSLFRLGKNYGYTF. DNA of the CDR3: TGTGCCAGCAGTTTATTTCGACTTGGCAAGAACTATGGCTACACCTTC.